These 23 T cell receptor beta chains share one sample of origin, sequenced in a study of spatial heterogeneity in lung cancer. Whole-study findings and limits: Counts of expanded alpha and beta TCRs within tumors tracked the tumor nonsynonymous mutation count.

In TCRdb, the 5' RACE reads were re-called with MiXCR into one record per CDR3 protein. This sample has about 6,900 distinct CDR3 sequences, with around 12% found just once. The time point: sample taken at primary tumor resection. Their antigens are not known. This sample comprised lung tumor tissue, obtained at surgery. The receptor source for this set is a male donor with early-stage non-small cell lung cancer.

By sample share, this clonotype is medium-sized. The rearrangement joins TRBV11-2 to TRBJ2-7; TRBD2 aligns across 7 bases. Per the germline V gene, CDR1 is SGHAT and CDR2 is FQNNGV. The CDR3 length is 17 residues. J lost 0 bases, V lost 0 bases, and 8 bases had no gene match. The CDR3 region is CASSLDRWGGSSYEQYF. CDR3 nucleotides: TGTGCCAGCAGCTTAGATCGGTGGGGGGGAAGCTCCTACGAGCAGTACTTC.

This clonotype was seen repeatedly, ten times or more. The J gene is TRBJ2-1, the V gene TRBV7-3; D unclear. Trimming stripped 2 bases from V and 0 bases from J, with 8 bases between. Germline-derived CDR1 and CDR2 are SGHTA and FQGTGA. The CDR3 contains 15 residues. The CDR3 nucleotides are TGTGCCAGCAGCTTATCGAGCCTCTCCTACAATGAGCAGTTCTTC. Translated, it gives CASSLSSLSYNEQFF.

By sample share, this clonotype is medium-sized. CDR3: CSARDPTKGKVYEQYF. For the CDR3, the DNA is TGCAGTGCTAGAGATCCAACCAAGGGAAAAGTCTACGAGCAGTACTTC. The chain joins TRBV20-1 to TRBJ2-7; no reliable D call. Trimming took 0 bases from V and 3 from J, leaving 18 bases between them. Germline assignment: CDR1 DFQATT and CDR2 SNEGSKA (reference sequence). The CDR3 contains 16 residues.

This clonotype has at least ten counts. CDR3 protein: CAGNTGELFF. The CDR3 DNA is TGTGCCGGGAACACCGGGGAGCTGTTTTTT. The chain combines TRBV11-3 with TRBJ2-2; D is ambiguous. The germline V and J ends were trimmed by 11 bases and 1 base, with 2 bases remaining between them. The CDR3 consists of 10 residues. Germline CDR1 SGHNT, CDR2 YENEEA. The variable domain in full, completed from reference TRBV11-3 and TRBJ2-2, reads EAGVVQSPRYKIIEKKQPVAFWCNPISGHNTLYWYLQNLGQGPELLIRYENEEAVDDSQLPKDRFSAERLKGVDSTLKIQPAELGDSAVYLCAGNTGELFFGEGSRLTVL.

This clonotype came up many times. The chain employs TRBV7-9 and TRBJ2-7; 8 bases fit TRBD2. With V trimmed by 3 bases and J by 3 bases, 4 bases remained unmatched. Germline V gives CDR1 SEHNR, CDR2 FQNEAQ (reference sequence). The CDR3 has 14 amino acids. For the CDR3, the DNA is TGTGCCAGCAGCTTTCGAGGGACTAGCTACGAGCAGTACTTC. It encodes CASSFRGTSYEQYF.

This clonotype is medium-sized in the sample. The chain combines TRBV12-3 or TRBV12-4 with TRBJ1-1; 7 bases map to TRBD1. The CDR3 totals 13 residues. V was clipped by 5 bases and J by 4 bases; unmatched bases: 4. CDR3 sequence reads: CASSLQGGTEAFF. CDR3 bases: TGTGCCAGCAGTCTCCAGGGGGGCACTGAAGCTTTCTTT.

This clonotype has a count of ten or more. V and J are TRBV7-2 and TRBJ2-1; no clear D gene. Germline CDR1 reads SGHTA; CDR2 reads FQGNSA. V was shortened by 1 base and J by 10 bases, with 11 bases between the two germline ends. There are 13 residues in the CDR3. The CDR3 sequence: CASSLGLEREQFF. As DNA, the CDR3 is TGTGCCAGCAGCTTAGGACTGGAAAGGGAGCAGTTCTTC.

In this sample, this clonotype turned up many times. The chain recombines TRBV4-3 with TRBJ2-3; TRBD2 agrees at 9 bases. The CDR3 is made up of 16 amino acids. Germline V gene data show CDR1 as LGHNA and CDR2 as YSLEER. Trimming removed 0 bases from V and 2 bases from J; junction bases left unmatched: 3. For the CDR3, the DNA is TGCGCCAGCAGCCAAGATAGCGGGGGTCACACAGATACGCAGTATTTT. Translated: CASSQDSGGHTDTQYF.

This clonotype was observed a single time. The V gene is TRBV20-1, the J gene TRBJ2-1; D call uncertain. The V and J ends lost 5 bases and 1 base respectively, with 18 bases between them. The germline gives CDR1 DFQATT, CDR2 SNEGSKA (reference sequence). The CDR3 loop spans 16 amino acids. CDR3 in amino acids: CSAHPDLRRSYNEQFF. The CDR3 region has the DNA TGCAGTGCTCATCCTGACCTCCGAAGGTCCTACAATGAGCAGTTCTTC.

The chain links TRBV9 to TRBJ2-3; the D is unclear. This CDR3 has 15 amino acids. Trimming took 1 base from V and 2 from J, leaving 11 bases between them. Looked up from germline, CDR1 is SGDLS and CDR2 is YYNGEE. CDR3 DNA: TGTGCCAGCAGCGTACCTGACCCCCACACAGATACGCAGTATTTT. Translated: CASSVPDPHTDTQYF.

By proportion, this clonotype is medium-sized. The chain combines TRBV5-1 with TRBJ2-1; TRBD1 matches 9 bases. The length of the CDR3 is 15 residues. Germline lookup yields CDR1 SGHRS and CDR2 YFSETQ. V lost 5 bases, J lost 2 bases, and 5 bases stayed unmatched. The DNA of the CDR3 is TGCGCCAGCAGAGAGGGACAGGGAACCTACAATGAGCAGTTCTTC. As protein: CASREGQGTYNEQFF.

This clonotype was found many times. The chain recombines TRBV12-3 or TRBV12-4 with TRBJ1-5; the D gene is possibly TRBD1 (5 bases). V lost 4 bases and J lost 4, with 8 bases in between. The CDR3 has 13 amino acids. The CDR3 DNA reads TGTGCCAGCAGTTGGGACGGGAATCAGCCCCAGCATTTT. As protein: CASSWDGNQPQHF.

This clonotype was recorded a few times. This sequence joins TRBV24-1 and TRBJ2-5; TRBD1 aligns across 9 bases. With V trimmed by 4 bases and J by 4 bases, 9 bases remained unmatched. In germline, CDR1 is KGHDR, CDR2 SFDVKD. The CDR3 extends over 16 amino acids. This chain's CDR3 is CATSDPGTGPRETQYF. In DNA form, the CDR3 reads TGTGCCACCAGTGACCCCGGGACAGGGCCGCGAGAGACCCAGTACTTC.

This clonotype was observed many times. This chain joins TRBV10-2 and TRBJ1-5; no reliable D call. Germline V gives CDR1 WSHSY, CDR2 SAAADI. The CDR3 covers 12 residues. V gave up 7 bases and J gave up 4 bases, with 8 bases separating them. Here the CDR3 DNA reads TGCGCCAGCAAGTGGGGAAATCAGCCCCAGCATTTT. Its protein is CASKWGNQPQHF.

This clonotype has ten or more counts. This chain uses TRBV5-1 with TRBJ1-4, with D possibly TRBD1 on 5 matching bases. This CDR3 spans 14 amino acids. Germline values: CDR1 SGHRS, CDR2 YFSETQ. The ends were cut back, 5 bases at V and 5 bases at J, with 13 bases in the middle. This CDR3 reads CASSTGTGNEKLFF. CDR3 bases: TGCGCCAGCAGTACCGGGACGGGGAATGAAAAACTGTTTTTT. Full variable domain (missing parts from reference TRBV5-1 and TRBJ1-4): KAGVTQTPRYLIKTRGQQVTLSCSPISGHRSVSWYQQTPGQGLQFLFEYFSETQRNKGNFPGRFSGRQFSNSRSEMNVSTLELGDSALYLCASSTGTGNEKLFFGSGTQLSVL.

In its sample, this clonotype is medium-sized. This chain uses TRBV7-8 with TRBJ1-2; unclear D gene. The V and J ends lost 1 base and 8 bases respectively, with 8 bases between them. The CDR3 runs to 12 residues. The germline CDR1 and CDR2 sequences are SGHVS and FQNEAQ. The CDR3, as DNA: TGTGCCAGCAGCTTAGGCCACTCAGGCTACACCTTC. It codes for CASSLGHSGYTF.

The chain joins TRBV2 to TRBJ2-3; D may be TRBD2 (5 bases). In germline, CDR1 is SNHLY, CDR2 FYNNEI. CDR3 size: 14 residues. The V and J ends lost 6 bases and 2 bases respectively, with 12 bases between them. The CDR3 loop reads CASREDGPTDTQYF. In DNA form, the CDR3 reads TGTGCCAGCAGGGAGGATGGCCCCACAGATACGCAGTATTTT. Together with reference TRBV2 and TRBJ2-3, the CDR3 gives the full variable domain: EPEVTQTPSHQVTQMGQEVILRCVPISNHLYFYWYRQILGQKVEFLVSFYNNEISEKSEIFDDQFSVERPDGSNFTLKIRSTKLEDSAMYFCASREDGPTDTQYFGPGTRLTVL.

In its sample, this clonotype was seen many times. The chain couples TRBV7-6 to TRBJ2-5, with D unresolved. This CDR3 spans 11 amino acids. V gave up 5 bases and J gave up 5 bases, with 6 bases separating them. Looked up from germline, CDR1 is SGHVS and CDR2 is FNYEAQ. For the CDR3, the DNA is TGTGCCAGCAGCCCCCGGGAGACCCAGTACTTC. Protein: CASSPRETQYF.

This clonotype was detected many times. V gene TRBV20-1 combines with J gene TRBJ2-7, with 9 bases lining up with TRBD2. The CDR3 is 14 amino acids. J lost 5 bases, V lost 3 bases, and 8 bases had no gene match. CDR1 and CDR2 (germline): DFQATT, SNEGSKA (reference sequence). CDR3 nucleotide sequence: TGCAGTGCTAGTTTTAGCGGGAGTACCGACGAGCAGTACTTC. It yields the protein CSASFSGSTDEQYF.

In its sample, this clonotype was seen many times. The chain is built from TRBV20-1 and TRBJ2-7; D gene uncertain. V was trimmed by 1 base and J by 4 bases, leaving 11 bases between them. The CDR3 consists of 13 residues. In germline, CDR1 is DFQATT, CDR2 SNEGSKA (reference sequence). The CDR3, as DNA: TGCAGTGCTAGAGCGGAGCGTGGGTACGAGCAGTACTTC. Translation gives CSARAERGYEQYF.

This clonotype has a count of ten or more. V gene TRBV11-2 combines with J gene TRBJ2-1, with D maybe TRBD2 (5 bases). The CDR3 sequence is 15 residues long. Trimming pared 1 base from V and 0 bases from J, leaving 7 bases between. Germline V gene sequence: CDR1 SGHAT, CDR2 FQNNGV. CDR3 nucleotides: TGTGCCAGCAGCTTAGCGCTAGCCTCCTACAATGAGCAGTTCTTC. Protein product: CASSLALASYNEQFF.

This clonotype was seen many times. J is TRBJ2-1 and V is TRBV20-1; 10 nucleotides agree with TRBD2. This CDR3 contains 13 residues. Unmatched junction bases numbered 11, after V lost 4 bases and J lost 14 bases. CDR1 and CDR2 from the germline V gene are DFQATT and SNEGSKA (reference sequence). Here the CDR3 reads CSAKPAGGSTEFF. CDR3 bases: TGCAGTGCTAAGCCAGCGGGAGGGTCCACGGAGTTCTTC.

The DNA of the CDR3 is TGTGCCAGCAAGACGGCCTGGGGCACTGAAGCTTTCTTT. Amino acid sequence: CASKTAWGTEAFF. This chain joins TRBV28 and TRBJ1-1; no clear D gene. The V gene's germline CDR1 is MDHEN and CDR2 SYDVKM. V lost 7 bases and J lost 4, with 13 bases in between. The CDR3 has 13 amino acids.